Listed below are T cell receptor beta chains from one sample, sequenced in a study of vaccination and CD4 T cells after COVID-19. TCRdb re-called the PCR reads with MiXCR, one entry per CDR3 protein. The sample has 15,000 to 17,000 distinct CDR3 sequences; about 55% are singletons. Which antigens these TCRs recognize remains unknown. Sequences were obtained from CD4+ T cells from blood, cultured in vitro. Every receptor here comes from a human donor who had recovered from COVID-19. The conserved cysteine and the conserved F or W are not part of the CDR3 here.

>TRBV6-1|13|TRBJ1-3
ASRDPGSSGNTIY
>TRBV2|12|TRBJ2-7
ASRMNRGPYEQY
>TRBV20-1|12|TRBJ1-1
SARLIGGHTEAF
>TRBV7-8|11|TRBJ1-4
ASSLSEATQHF
>TRBV20-1|12|TRBJ2-7
SARRGQFPYEQY
>TRBV27|12|TRBJ1-1
ASSSGRINTEAF
>TRBV5-4|13|TRBJ2-1
ASSLQGNSYNEQF
>TRBV30|11|TRBJ1-5
AWSGNSNQPQH
>TRBV10-3|11|TRBJ2-1
AISGQYYNEQF
>TRBV7-8|12|TRBJ2-7
ASSLAGQGTEQY
>TRBV6-1|12|TRBJ2-1
ATSREGQNNEQF
>TRBV6-1|10|TRBJ2-7
ASSPSSYEQY
>TRBV5-5|12|TRBJ1-2
ASSLVSGFFGYT
>TRBV27|12|TRBJ2-7
ASSYRGREGGQY
>TRBV29-1|13|TRBJ1-1
SVEAVGGMNTEAF
>TRBV6-2/TRBV6-3|13|TRBJ2-5
ASCPGQGPQETQY